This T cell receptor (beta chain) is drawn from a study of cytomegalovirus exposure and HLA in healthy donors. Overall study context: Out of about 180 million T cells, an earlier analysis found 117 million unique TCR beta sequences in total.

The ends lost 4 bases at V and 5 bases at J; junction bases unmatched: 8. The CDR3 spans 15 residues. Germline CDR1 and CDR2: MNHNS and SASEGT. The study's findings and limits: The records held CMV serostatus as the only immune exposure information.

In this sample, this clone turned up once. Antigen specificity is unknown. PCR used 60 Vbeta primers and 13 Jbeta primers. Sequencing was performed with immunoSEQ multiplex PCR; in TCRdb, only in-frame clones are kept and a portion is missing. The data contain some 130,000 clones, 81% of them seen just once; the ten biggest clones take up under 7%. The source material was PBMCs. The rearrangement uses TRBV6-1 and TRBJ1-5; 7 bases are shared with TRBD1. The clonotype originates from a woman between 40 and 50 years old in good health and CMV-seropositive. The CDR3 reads CASSATTGTDQPQHF. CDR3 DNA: TGTGCCAGCAGTGCAACGACAGGGACGGATCAGCCCCAGCATTTT.